This TCR beta chain was retrieved from a study of cytomegalovirus exposure and HLA in healthy donors. Researchers ran the PCR with 60 Vbeta and 13 Jbeta primers. The method was immunoSEQ multiplex PCR; TCRdb's version includes in-frame clones alone and lacks a portion of them. The sample carries fewer than 250,000 clones, 70% to 90% recorded once. The TCR comes from a man aged 25-40 years in good health and CMV-seronegative. The source material was PBMCs.

CDR3 in amino acids: CASSTQGNSYEQYF. The CDR3 coding sequence is TGTGCCAGCAGCACCCAGGGAAACTCCTACGAGCAGTACTTC. The V gene is TRBV5-5, the J gene TRBJ2-7; tentatively, D is TRBD1 (5 bases). This CDR3 is built from 14 residues. CDR1 SGHKS and CDR2 YYEKEE come from the germline V gene (reference sequence). V was trimmed by 4 bases and J by 0 bases, leaving 11 bases between them.